This T cell receptor (beta chain) derives from a study of vaccination and CD4 T cells after COVID-19. Looking at the study overall: The authors gave control cultures a CEFX pool, an HIV-1 Nef pool, or no peptide.

Trimming removed 0 bases at V and 3 bases at J, with 12 bases between. This CDR3 region has 15 residues. Looked up from germline, CDR1 is GTSNPN and CDR2 is SVGIG (reference sequence). Sequencing of cultured CD4+ T cell DNA used the Oncomine TCR Beta short-read assay. TCRdb ran MiXCR on the PCR reads and lists one entry per CDR3 protein. The table shows 20,000 to 25,000 distinct CDR3 sequences, with roughly half occurring only once. Worth noting for this clonotype: Its antigen remains unidentified.

Treatment indicated: roughly ten-day PBMC culture with coronavirus spike peptide pools or control peptides (ViraFEST assay). This sequence originates from a human donor who had recovered from COVID-19. The chain combines TRBV30 with TRBJ1-5; weak D call: TRBD1 (6 bases). Sample: CD4+ T cells from blood, cultured in vitro. In nucleotides, the CDR3 is TGTGCCTGGAGTGTTCGAGGGGACACCAATCAGCCCCAGCATTTT. Translation gives CAWSVRGDTNQPQHF.